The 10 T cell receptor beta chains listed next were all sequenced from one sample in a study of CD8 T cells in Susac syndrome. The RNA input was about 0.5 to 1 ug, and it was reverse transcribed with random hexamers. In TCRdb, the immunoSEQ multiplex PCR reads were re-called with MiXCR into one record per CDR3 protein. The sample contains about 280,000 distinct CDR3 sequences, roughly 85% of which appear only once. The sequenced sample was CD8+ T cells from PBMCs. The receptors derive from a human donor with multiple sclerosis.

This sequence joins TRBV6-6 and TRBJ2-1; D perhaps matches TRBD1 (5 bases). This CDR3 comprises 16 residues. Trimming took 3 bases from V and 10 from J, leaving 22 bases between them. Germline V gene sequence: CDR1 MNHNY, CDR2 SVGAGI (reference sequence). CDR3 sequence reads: CASSYNPQAQGGEQFF. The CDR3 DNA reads TGTGCCAGCAGTTATAATCCACAAGCCCAGGGCGGAGAGCAGTTCTTC.

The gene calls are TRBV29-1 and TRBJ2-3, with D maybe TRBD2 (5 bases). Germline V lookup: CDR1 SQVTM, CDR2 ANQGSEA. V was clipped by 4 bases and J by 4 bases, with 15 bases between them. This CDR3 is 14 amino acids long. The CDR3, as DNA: TGCAGCGTTGTAGAGGCGGACTTTTCAGATACGCAGTATTTT. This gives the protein CSVVEADFSDTQYF.

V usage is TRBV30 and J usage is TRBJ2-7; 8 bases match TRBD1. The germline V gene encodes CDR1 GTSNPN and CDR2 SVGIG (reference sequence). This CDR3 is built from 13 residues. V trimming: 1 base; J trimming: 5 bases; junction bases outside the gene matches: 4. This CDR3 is CAWSEDRVDEQYF. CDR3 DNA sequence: TGTGCCTGGAGTGAGGACAGGGTCGACGAGCAGTACTTC.

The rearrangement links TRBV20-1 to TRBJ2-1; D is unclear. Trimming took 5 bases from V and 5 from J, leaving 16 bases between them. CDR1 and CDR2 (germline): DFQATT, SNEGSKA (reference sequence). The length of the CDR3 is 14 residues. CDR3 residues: CSADSYILNNEQFF. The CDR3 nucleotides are TGCAGTGCTGATAGCTATATTCTCAACAATGAGCAGTTCTTC.

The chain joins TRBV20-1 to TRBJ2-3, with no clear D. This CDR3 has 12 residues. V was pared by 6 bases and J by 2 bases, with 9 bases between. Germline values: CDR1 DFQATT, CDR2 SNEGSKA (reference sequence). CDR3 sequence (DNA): TGCAGTGCGAACGGTGACACAGATACGCAGTATTTT. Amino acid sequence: CSANGDTDTQYF.

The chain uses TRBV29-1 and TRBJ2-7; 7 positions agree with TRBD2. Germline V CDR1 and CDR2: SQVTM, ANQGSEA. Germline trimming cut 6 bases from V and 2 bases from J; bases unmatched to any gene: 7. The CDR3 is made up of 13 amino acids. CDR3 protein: CSVLSGNTYEQYF. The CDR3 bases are TGCAGCGTCTTGAGCGGGAACACCTACGAGCAGTACTTC.

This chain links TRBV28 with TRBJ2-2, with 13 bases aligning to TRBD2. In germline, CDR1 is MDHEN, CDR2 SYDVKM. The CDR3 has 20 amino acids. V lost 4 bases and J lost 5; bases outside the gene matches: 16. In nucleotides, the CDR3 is TGTGCCAGCAGTTCGCCCGGCGAGGTTGGGGGACTAGCGGGGACCGGGGAGCTGTTTTTT. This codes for CASSSPGEVGGLAGTGELFF.

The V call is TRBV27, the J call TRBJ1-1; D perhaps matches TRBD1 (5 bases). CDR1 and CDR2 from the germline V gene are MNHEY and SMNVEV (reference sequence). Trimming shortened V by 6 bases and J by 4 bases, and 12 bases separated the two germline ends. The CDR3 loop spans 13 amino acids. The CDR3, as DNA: TGTGCCAGCAGCCGCCGGGGGGGCACTGAAGCTTTCTTT. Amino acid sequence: CASSRRGGTEAFF.

In DNA form, the CDR3 reads TGCGCCAGCAGTCCGCTCGGGACAGGGGAGGGAGCTTTCTTT. It codes for CASSPLGTGEGAFF. The V gene is TRBV10-1, the J gene TRBJ1-1; the match to TRBD1 covers 10 bases. This CDR3 comprises 14 residues. Looked up from germline, CDR1 is WNHNN and CDR2 is SYGVQD (reference sequence). The V segment lost 5 bases and the J segment 10 bases; nucleotides outside the gene matches: 10.

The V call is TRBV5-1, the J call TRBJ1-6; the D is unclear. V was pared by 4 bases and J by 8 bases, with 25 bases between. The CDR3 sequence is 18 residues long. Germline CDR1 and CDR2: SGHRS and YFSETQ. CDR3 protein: CASSVGQRITFLDSPLHF. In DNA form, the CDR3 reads TGCGCCAGCAGCGTCGGGCAACGCATCACCTTTTTGGATTCACCCCTCCACTTT.